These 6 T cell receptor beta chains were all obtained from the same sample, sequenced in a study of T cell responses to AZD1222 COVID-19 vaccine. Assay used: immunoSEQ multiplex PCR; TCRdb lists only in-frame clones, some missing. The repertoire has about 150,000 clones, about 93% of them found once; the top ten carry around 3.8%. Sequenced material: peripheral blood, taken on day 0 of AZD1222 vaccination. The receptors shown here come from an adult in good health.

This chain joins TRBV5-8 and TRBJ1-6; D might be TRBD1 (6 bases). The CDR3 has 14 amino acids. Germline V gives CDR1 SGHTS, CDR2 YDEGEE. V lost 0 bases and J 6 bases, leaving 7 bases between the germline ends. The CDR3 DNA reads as TGTGCCAGCAGCTTGGGGGGGGCTAATTCACCCCTCCACTTT. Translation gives CASSLGGANSPLHF.

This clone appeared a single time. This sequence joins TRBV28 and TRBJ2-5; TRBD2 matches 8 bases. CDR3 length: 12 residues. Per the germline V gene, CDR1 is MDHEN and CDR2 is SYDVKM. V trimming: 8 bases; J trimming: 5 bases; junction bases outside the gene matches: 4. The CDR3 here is CASGTRWETQYF. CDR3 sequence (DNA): TGTGCCAGCGGGACTAGATGGGAGACCCAGTACTTC.

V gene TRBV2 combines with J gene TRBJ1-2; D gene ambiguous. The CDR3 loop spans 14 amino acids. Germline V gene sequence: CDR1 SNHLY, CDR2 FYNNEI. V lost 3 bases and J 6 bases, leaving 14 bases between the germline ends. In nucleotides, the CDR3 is TGTGCCAGCAGTGACGCACTAGACGGAGATGGCTACACCTTC. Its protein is CASSDALDGDGYTF. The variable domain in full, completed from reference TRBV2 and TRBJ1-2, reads EPEVTQTPSHQVTQMGQEVILRCVPISNHLYFYWYRQILGQKVEFLVSFYNNEISEKSEIFDDQFSVERPDGSNFTLKIRSTKLEDSAMYFCASSDALDGDGYTFGSGTRLTVV.

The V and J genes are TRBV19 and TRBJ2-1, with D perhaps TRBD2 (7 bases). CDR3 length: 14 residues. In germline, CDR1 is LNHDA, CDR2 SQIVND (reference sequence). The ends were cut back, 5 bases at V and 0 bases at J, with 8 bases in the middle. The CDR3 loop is CASSGGASYNEQFF. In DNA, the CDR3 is TGTGCCAGTAGTGGGGGGGCCTCCTACAATGAGCAGTTCTTC. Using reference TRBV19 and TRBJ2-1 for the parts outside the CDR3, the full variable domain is DGGITQSPKYLFRKEGQNVTLSCEQNLNHDAMYWYRQDPGQGLRLIYYSQIVNDFQKGDIAEGYSVSREKKESFPLTVTSAQKNPTAFYLCASSGGASYNEQFFGPGTRLTVL.

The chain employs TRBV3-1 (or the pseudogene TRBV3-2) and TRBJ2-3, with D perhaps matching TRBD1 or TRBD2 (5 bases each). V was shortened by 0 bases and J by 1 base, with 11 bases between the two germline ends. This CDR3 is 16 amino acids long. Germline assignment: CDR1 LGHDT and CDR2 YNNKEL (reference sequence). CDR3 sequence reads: CASSQDLRGGTDTQYF. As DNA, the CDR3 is TGTGCCAGCAGCCAAGATTTGAGAGGGGGCACAGATACGCAGTATTTT.

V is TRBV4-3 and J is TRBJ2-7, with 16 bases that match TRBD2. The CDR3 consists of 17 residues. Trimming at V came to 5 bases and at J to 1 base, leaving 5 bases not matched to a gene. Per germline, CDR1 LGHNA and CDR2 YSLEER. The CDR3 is CASSSGLAGGGSYEQYF. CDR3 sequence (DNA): TGCGCCAGCAGCTCGGGACTAGCGGGAGGGGGTTCCTACGAGCAGTACTTC.